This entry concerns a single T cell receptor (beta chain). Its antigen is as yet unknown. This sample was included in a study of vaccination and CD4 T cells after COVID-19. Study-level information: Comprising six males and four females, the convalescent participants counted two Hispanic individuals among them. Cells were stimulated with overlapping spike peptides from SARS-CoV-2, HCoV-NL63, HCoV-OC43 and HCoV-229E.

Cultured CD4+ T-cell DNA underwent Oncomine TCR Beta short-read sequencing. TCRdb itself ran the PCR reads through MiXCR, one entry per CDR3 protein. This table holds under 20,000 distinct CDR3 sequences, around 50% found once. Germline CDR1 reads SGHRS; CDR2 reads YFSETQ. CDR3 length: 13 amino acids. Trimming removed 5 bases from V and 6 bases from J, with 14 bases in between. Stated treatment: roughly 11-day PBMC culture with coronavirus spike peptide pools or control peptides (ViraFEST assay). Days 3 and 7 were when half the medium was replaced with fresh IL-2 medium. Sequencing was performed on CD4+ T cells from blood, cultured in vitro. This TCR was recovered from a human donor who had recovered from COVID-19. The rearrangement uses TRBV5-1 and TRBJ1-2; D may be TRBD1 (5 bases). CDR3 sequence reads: CASRDGQNHGYTF. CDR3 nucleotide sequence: TGCGCCAGCAGGGATGGACAAAACCATGGCTACACCTTC.